These 13 T cell receptor beta chains originate from one sample sequenced in a study of a mutant IDH1 vaccine in newly diagnosed glioma. Time point defined: week 5, during vaccination. Doses comprised 300 ug of mutant IDH1 20-mer peptide each, plus topical imiquimod. Method: immunoSEQ multiplex PCR; TCRdb's copy keeps in-frame clones and lacks some. The profile shows roughly 50,000 clones, approximately 81% of them singletons. Their target antigens are unknown. This material consisted of PBMCs, taken from a glioma patient whose treatment included an IDH1 peptide vaccine. The source is a man younger than 45 with glioma.

The CDR3 region is CASSLGPAGYTF. DNA of the CDR3: TGCGCCAGCAGCTTGGGGCCCGCGGGCTACACCTTC. The V call is TRBV5-1, the J call TRBJ1-2; unclear D gene. V was pared by 0 bases and J by 8 bases, with 8 bases between. The CDR3 spans 12 residues. The germline gives CDR1 SGHRS, CDR2 YFSETQ.

The rearrangement joins TRBV5-1 to TRBJ2-3; 11 bases agree with TRBD1. Trimming at V came to 4 bases and at J to 5 bases, leaving 12 bases not matched to a gene. The CDR3 is made up of 17 amino acids. Germline lookup yields CDR1 SGHRS and CDR2 YFSETQ. DNA for the CDR3: TGCGCCAGCAGCCATAGAGGACAGGGGGCGCAGAAAGATACGCAGTATTTT. Translation: CASSHRGQGAQKDTQYF.

This chain connects TRBV11-3 to TRBJ2-7; D is unresolved. CDR3 size: 13 residues. CDR1 and CDR2 (germline): SGHNT, YENEEA. The ends were cut back, 3 bases at V and 0 bases at J, with 6 bases in the middle. The CDR3 DNA sequence: TGTGCCAGCAGCTTTGGGGTCTCCTACGAGCAGTACTTC. This sequence encodes CASSFGVSYEQYF. Combining the CDR3 with reference TRBV11-3 and TRBJ2-7 gives the whole variable domain EAGVVQSPRYKIIEKKQPVAFWCNPISGHNTLYWYLQNLGQGPELLIRYENEEAVDDSQLPKDRFSAERLKGVDSTLKIQPAELGDSAVYLCASSFGVSYEQYFGPGTRLTVT.

The V call is TRBV19, the J call TRBJ1-3; D possibly corresponds to TRBD1 (6 bases). V dropped 3 bases and J dropped 0 bases, with 9 bases sitting between them. The CDR3 has 15 amino acids. Germline CDR1 is LNHDA and CDR2 is SQIVND (reference sequence). CDR3 nucleotides: TGTGCCAGTAGTATGGGACATACCTCTGGAAACACCATATATTTT. Its protein product is CASSMGHTSGNTIYF.

The CDR3 sequence is CASSQAGSGNTIYF. CDR3 in DNA: TGTGCCAGCAGCCAAGCCGGTTCTGGAAACACCATATATTTT. The chain combines TRBV4-2 with TRBJ1-3; D uncertain. CDR3 length equals 14 residues. CDR1 is LGHNA and CDR2 is YNFKEQ in the germline V gene. V lost 1 base and J 1 base, leaving 5 bases between the germline ends.

The rearrangement uses TRBV28 and TRBJ1-2; no reliable D call. Trimming removed 4 bases at V and 3 bases at J, with 12 bases between. The CDR3 is made up of 14 amino acids. Germline CDR1 reads MDHEN; CDR2 reads SYDVKM. The CDR3 DNA is TGTGCCAGCAGTTACGCTGGGGAGTACTATGGCTACACCTTC. This codes for CASSYAGEYYGYTF.

Regarding this clone: The sample holds other DNA sequences that translate to the same CDR3. This chain uses TRBV5-6 with TRBJ1-2; D remains unclear. Germline V lookup: CDR1 SGHDT, CDR2 YYEEEE. CDR3 length: 15 amino acids. Trimming left V 2 bases short and J 5 bases short, with 16 bases between. The CDR3: CASSLINREAYGYTF. Written as DNA, the CDR3 is TGTGCCAGCAGCTTAATAAACAGAGAGGCTTATGGCTACACCTTC.

The rearrangement links TRBV28 to TRBJ2-7; tentatively, D is TRBD1 (5 bases). The CDR3 sequence is 14 residues long. CDR1 is MDHEN and CDR2 is SYDVKM in the germline V gene. The germline V and J ends were trimmed by 3 bases and 5 bases, with 14 bases remaining between them. The CDR3 DNA reads TGTGCCAGCAGTTTCGGTCAGGGTTCCCACGAGCAGTACTTC. The encoded protein is CASSFGQGSHEQYF. Drawing the rest from reference TRBV28 and TRBJ2-7, the complete variable domain is DVKVTQSSRYLVKRTGEKVFLECVQDMDHENMFWYRQDPGLGLRLIYFSYDVKMKEKGDIPEGYSVSREKKERFSLILESASTNQTSMYLCASSFGQGSHEQYFGPGTRLTVT.

This sequence joins TRBV11-2 and TRBJ1-1; D remains ambiguous. The germline V gene has CDR1 SGHAT and CDR2 FQNNGV. Trimming cost V 5 bases and J 1 base, with 11 bases left between them. The CDR3 totals 14 residues. DNA for the CDR3: TGTGCCAGCAGCCAAAACTTGGGGAACACTGAAGCTTTCTTT. It yields the protein CASSQNLGNTEAFF.

V usage is TRBV6-5 and J usage is TRBJ1-1; D unresolved. This CDR3 has 16 residues. Germline CDR1 is MNHEY and CDR2 is SVGAGI. Trimming stripped 0 bases from V and 4 bases from J, with 15 bases between. CDR3 sequence reads: CASSYSRRPGATEAFF. The CDR3, as DNA: TGTGCCAGCAGTTACTCGCGGCGACCAGGAGCCACTGAAGCTTTCTTT.

This clone was observed a few times. The gene calls are TRBV6-6 and TRBJ1-1; 7 bases fit TRBD1. The CDR3 runs to 14 residues. Per germline, CDR1 MNHNY and CDR2 SVGAGI (reference sequence). V lost 6 bases to trimming and J lost 4 bases; unmatched junction nucleotides: 8. The CDR3 DNA sequence: TGTGCCAGCAGGTTGCGGACAGGCGGCACTGAAGCTTTCTTT. This gives the protein CASRLRTGGTEAFF.

The CDR3 region is CASYNRRSSGDRGYTF. In DNA form, the CDR3 reads TGTGCCAGTTATAACAGGCGAAGCAGCGGAGACCGGGGCTACACCTTC. The chain uses TRBV19 and TRBJ1-2, with D possibly TRBD1 on 5 matching bases. This CDR3 region has 16 residues. Germline CDR1 reads LNHDA; CDR2 reads SQIVND (reference sequence). Trimming took 8 bases from V and 8 from J, leaving 27 bases between them.

The rearrangement uses TRBV2 and TRBJ2-7, with D unclear. The CDR3 is 13 residues long. Trimming took 5 bases from V and 3 from J, leaving 11 bases between them. Germline V gives CDR1 SNHLY, CDR2 FYNNEI. The CDR3 nucleotides read TGTGCCAGCAGTAGCAAGATTTTCTACGAGCAGTACTTC. Translated: CASSSKIFYEQYF.